A selection of T cell receptor beta chains follows, all from one sample in a study of shared clonotypes between healthy human individuals. Repertoires were generated with immunoSEQ multiplex PCR, while TCRdb's copy carries only in-frame clones and drops some. The sample lists some 550,000 clones, 97% seen once, with 0.045% to 0.07% in the top ten. The sample consisted of naive CD4+ T cells sorted from blood. These receptors originate from a woman aged 30 to 39 in good health. Both conserved end residues are part of each CDR3. A D gene is named only where the DNA matches it firmly. Some rows have no size entry. The others give once, few or many, or a class for an expanded clone.

clone_size d_call j_call v_call cdr3_nt cdr3_aa
- - TRBJ2-3 TRBV2 TGTGCCAGCAGTGAACAGGGCCCAGATACGCAGTATTTT CASSEQGPDTQYF
- - TRBJ1-1 TRBV4-1 TGCGCCAGCAGCCAAGATGGGAGCGCTGAAGCTTTCTTT CASSQDGSAEAFF
- TRBD1 TRBJ1-2 TRBV28 TGTGCCAGCGCGCTAGGGACAGATTACTATGGCTACACCTTC CASALGTDYYGYTF
- - TRBJ2-7 TRBV9 TGTGCCAGCAGCGTAGGTACTAGCCTTCCCTACGAGCAGTACTTC CASSVGTSLPYEQYF
- - TRBJ2-5 TRBV5-1 TGCGCCAGCAGCAGAATTGGACGGGGAGAAGAGACCCAGTACTTC CASSRIGRGEETQYF
- TRBD2 TRBJ2-2 TRBV4-1 TGCGCCAGCAGCCAAGATTTCGGGGGACTAAACACCGGGGAGCTGTTTTTT CASSQDFGGLNTGELFF
- - TRBJ2-1 TRBV5-1 TGCGCCAGCAGCTTTGTAGCGGCAACGATCCCCAATGAGCAGTTCTTC CASSFVAATIPNEQFF
- - TRBJ2-5 TRBV6-1 TGTGCCAGCAGTGTCAGGTGGGGGGCTCTGGAGACCCAGTACTTC CASSVRWGALETQYF
- - TRBJ2-1 TRBV29-1 TGCAGCGTTGGGGGAAGTGACTCGCGGTTCTTC CSVGGSDSRFF
- TRBD1 TRBJ2-1 TRBV6-4 TGTGCCAGCAGCGGACAGGAGAGCTCCTACAATGAGCAGTTCTTC CASSGQESSYNEQFF
- - TRBJ2-1 TRBV5-1 TGCGCCAGCAGGGGCGACTACAATGAGCAGTTCTTC CASRGDYNEQFF
- TRBD1 TRBJ2-4 TRBV29-1 TGCAGCGTTGCTAGGGGGCTATCCAAAAACATTCAGTACTTC CSVARGLSKNIQYF
- TRBD2 TRBJ2-7 TRBV6-5 TGTGCCAGCAGTCCTACTAGCGGTGCCTCTCACGAGCAGTACTTC CASSPTSGASHEQYF
- TRBD1 TRBJ1-5 TRBV19 TGTGCCACCACGGGACAGGGGGCAGAAGGGAATCAGCCCCAGCATTTT CATTGQGAEGNQPQHF
- TRBD2 TRBJ2-7 TRBV4-1 TGCGCCAGCAGCCAACCGACTAGCGGGAGGGCCTCCTACGAGCAGTACTTC CASSQPTSGRASYEQYF
- - TRBJ1-2 TRBV7-8 TGTGCCAGCAGCTTAAGGGAGGGGGGCTACACCTTC CASSLREGGYTF
- - TRBJ1-4 TRBV2 TGTGCCAGCAGCGGCCGAAGGGTCAATGAAAAACTGTTTTTT CASSGRRVNEKLFF
- TRBD1 TRBJ1-4 TRBV29-1 TGCAGCGTTGTTAGGACAGGGGTTGAAAAACTGTTTTTT CSVVRTGVEKLFF
- TRBD1 TRBJ1-4 TRBV19 TGTGCCAGTAGTATATGGGGGACAGGGAATGAAAAACTGTTTTTT CASSIWGTGNEKLFF
- TRBD2 TRBJ2-4 TRBV5-4 TGTGCCAGCAGCTCGACTAGCGGAAAGATTCAGTACTTC CASSSTSGKIQYF
- TRBD1 TRBJ1-2 TRBV29-1 TGCAGCGTTGTACGAGGGGGCGAGGGCGGCTACACCTTC CSVVRGGEGGYTF
- - TRBJ1-2 TRBV2 TGTGCCAACAACCTCGCCCAATATGGCTACACCTTC CANNLAQYGYTF
once TRBD1 TRBJ2-7 TRBV7-2 TGTGCCAGCAGCTCCAACAGGGGTTACACCTACGAGCAGTACTTC CASSSNRGYTYEQYF
- TRBD1 TRBJ1-6 TRBV28 TGTGCCGGCCAAAGGGGGACAGGAGAGTCACCCCTCCACTTT CAGQRGTGESPLHF
- TRBD1 TRBJ1-4 TRBV19 TGTGCCAGTAGTATCGGACAGGGTGAAAAACTGTTTTTT CASSIGQGEKLFF
- TRBD2 TRBJ2-1 TRBV7-9 TGTGCCAGCAGCTATCAGGCGGGACTAGCCACCTACAATGAGCAGTTCTTC CASSYQAGLATYNEQFF
- TRBD2 TRBJ2-3 TRBV4-1 TGCGCCAGCAGCCAAGAATGGTTTCAGCGGGAGGGCCATGGCACAGATACGCAGTATTTT CASSQEWFQREGHGTDTQYF
- - TRBJ2-6 TRBV9 TGTGCCAGCAGCGCAGGTGTTGGGGGGCGAGGCTCTGGGGCCAACGTCCTGACTTTC CASSAGVGGRGSGANVLTF
- - TRBJ1-1 TRBV28 TGTGCCAGCAGGGCTCCCAGGGTGAACACTGAAGCTTTCTTT CASRAPRVNTEAFF
- TRBD2 TRBJ2-7 TRBV7-2 TGTGCCAGCAGCTTAATGCGGGAGAATCTCCACGAGCAGTACTTC CASSLMRENLHEQYF
- - TRBJ2-7 TRBV5-8 TGTGCCAGCACCCGAAGGGGCCAGGGTTCCGAGCAGTACTTC CASTRRGQGSEQYF
- - TRBJ1-5 TRBV28 TGTGCCAGCGGCCCCGGGGCCGGGAATCAGCCCCAGCATTTT CASGPGAGNQPQHF
once TRBD2 TRBJ2-1 TRBV27 TGTGCCAGCACCCCGACTAGCATCTTTTCCTACAATGAGCAGTTCTTC CASTPTSIFSYNEQFF
- - TRBJ2-7 TRBV21-1 TGTGCCAGCAGCAAAAGGGCAGGGGACCCCTACGAGCAGTACTTC CASSKRAGDPYEQYF